The 20 T cell receptor beta chains listed next were all sequenced from one sample in a study of human T cells and chemical hapten exposure. TCRdb ran MiXCR on the RACE reads and lists one entry per CDR3 protein. Altogether 90,000 or so distinct CDR3 sequences are present, over 9.5% being singletons, with the ten largest covering 2% to 2.5%. Specified time point: patch test 1, 2 weeks after DPC sensitization. Regarding treatment: therapeutic diphenylcyclopropenone sensitization with weekly scalp DPC. This sample comprised whole blood, obtained in connection with sensitization to the hapten diphenylcyclopropenone (DPC). These TCRs come from a man in his forties with alopecia areata. Some clones in this sample may be carry-over from other donors' samples.

This clonotype was counted a few times. The chain recombines TRBV12-3 or TRBV12-4 with TRBJ1-1; D not resolved. Trimming left V 6 bases short and J 5 bases short, with 7 bases between. This CDR3 is built from 11 residues. In DNA, the CDR3 is TGTGCCAGCAGCCCCGATACTGAAGCTTTCTTT. Its protein product is CASSPDTEAFF.

The V call is TRBV28, the J call TRBJ2-7, with D perhaps matching TRBD1 (6 bases). Deletions cut 6 bases from V and 0 bases from J, with 15 bases between. The CDR3 loop spans 15 amino acids. CDR1 and CDR2 from the germline V gene are MDHEN and SYDVKM. The DNA for the CDR3 is TGTGCCAGCAGCGTCGGACAGTCCCTCTCCTACGAGCAGTACGTC. Its protein product is CASSVGQSLSYEQYV.

The chain recombines TRBV18 with TRBJ2-6; 8 nucleotides match TRBD1. The germline gives CDR1 KGHSH, CDR2 LQKENI. V lost 3 bases and J lost 3; bases outside the gene matches: 4. The CDR3 sequence is 16 residues long. The CDR3 region is CASSPQGASGANVLTF. DNA for the CDR3: TGTGCCAGCTCACCTCAGGGGGCAAGTGGGGCCAACGTCCTGACTTTC.

This clonotype has a count of ten or more. CDR3 region: CSATRQQNTEAFF. CDR3 nucleotide sequence: TGCAGTGCTACTCGACAGCAGAACACTGAAGCTTTCTTT. This chain uses TRBV20-1 with TRBJ1-1; weak D call: TRBD1 (5 bases). This CDR3 comprises 13 residues. CDR1 and CDR2 (germline): DFQATT, SNEGSKA (reference sequence). Deletions cut 4 bases from V and 1 base from J, with 10 bases between.

J is TRBJ1-5 and V is TRBV30; 9 bases agree with TRBD1. CDR3 size: 13 residues. V gave up 5 bases and J gave up 3 bases; unmatched junction bases: 2. The germline V gene has CDR1 GTSNPN and CDR2 SVGIG (reference sequence). DNA of the CDR3: TGTGCCTGGGGACAGGGGCTCAATCAGCCCCAGCATTTT. Translating gives CAWGQGLNQPQHF.

The chain has TRBV6-2 or TRBV6-3 and TRBJ1-1; 7 positions match TRBD1. This CDR3 spans 17 amino acids. Germline V gives CDR1 MNHEY, CDR2 SVGEGT. V trimming: 2 bases; J trimming: 0 bases; junction bases outside the gene matches: 9. The CDR3 bases are TGTGCCAGCAGTTACCTGCGGACAGGCGGGATGAACACTGAAGCTTTCTTT. Amino acid sequence: CASSYLRTGGMNTEAFF.

This clonotype has a count of ten or more. J is TRBJ1-6 and V is TRBV28; the D is unclear. V lost 4 bases and J 9 bases, leaving 7 bases between the germline ends. The CDR3 runs 12 residues. CDR1 is MDHEN, CDR2 SYDVKM, per germline. As DNA, the CDR3 is TGTGCCAGCAGTTCTGGAGTTTCACCCCTCCACTTT. It codes for CASSSGVSPLHF.

There are many counts of this clonotype. The genes are TRBV20-1 and TRBJ1-5, with 7 positions matching TRBD1. Germline CDR1 and CDR2: DFQATT and SNEGSKA (reference sequence). The V and J ends lost 5 bases and 6 bases, in that order; junction bases with no gene match: 4. The CDR3 extends over 12 amino acids. DNA of the CDR3: TGCAGTGCTCAGACAGGGTTTCAGCCCCAGCATTTT. Translating gives CSAQTGFQPQHF.

This clonotype was detected many times. The chain carries TRBV4-3 and TRBJ1-4; no clear D. This CDR3 is built from 13 residues. Germline V gene sequence: CDR1 LGHNA, CDR2 YSLEER. V was pared by 6 bases and J by 4 bases, with 9 bases between. The CDR3 region has the DNA TGCGCCAGCAGTCGAGGAGTTAATGAAAAACTGTTTTTT. It is translated as CASSRGVNEKLFF.

This clonotype was recorded at least ten times. The V and J genes are TRBV7-2 and TRBJ2-3, with a possible D match to TRBD1 (6 bases). The CDR3 spans 13 residues. V was trimmed by 5 bases and J by 3 bases, leaving 9 bases between them. Germline V CDR1 and CDR2: SGHTA, FQGNSA. The CDR3 loop reads CASSRDNTDTQYF. The CDR3 nucleotides are TGTGCCAGCAGCCGGGACAATACAGATACGCAGTATTTT.

This clonotype has a count of ten or more. V gene TRBV30 combines with J gene TRBJ1-2; D is ambiguous. This CDR3 is built from 12 residues. Per the germline V gene, CDR1 is GTSNPN and CDR2 is SVGIG (reference sequence). V lost 5 bases and J 5 bases, leaving 12 bases between the germline ends. Here the CDR3 reads CAWWETGYGYTF. The DNA for the CDR3 is TGTGCCTGGTGGGAGACGGGGTATGGCTACACCTTC.

This clonotype occurred many times. The chain has TRBV28 and TRBJ1-1; D ambiguous. This CDR3 comprises 13 residues. The V gene lost 6 bases and the J gene lost 7 bases, with 15 bases spanning the gap. Germline CDR1 and CDR2: MDHEN and SYDVKM. The CDR3 nucleotides read TGTGCCAGCAGCCTCTTAAGGGCCTATGAAGCTTTCTTT. It specifies CASSLLRAYEAFF.

V gene TRBV5-6 combines with J gene TRBJ2-7, with 15 bases lining up with TRBD2. V was clipped by 4 bases and J by 1 base; unmatched bases: 12. The CDR3 covers 19 residues. Germline CDR1 is SGHDT and CDR2 is YYEEEE. CDR3 nucleotide sequence: TGTGCCAGCAGCGGAGCCGGGACTAGCGGGAGGCGGTCTTCCTACGAGCAGTACGTC. This codes for CASSGAGTSGRRSSYEQYV.

The table lists this clonotype with a few counts. This rearrangement joins TRBV7-9 to TRBJ2-1, with 9 positions matching TRBD2. V was clipped by 10 bases and J by 4 bases; unmatched bases: 8. The length of the CDR3 is 14 residues. CDR1 is SEHNR and CDR2 is FQNEAQ in the germline V gene (reference sequence). This CDR3 reads CATELAGGYNEQFF. The CDR3 DNA reads as TGTGCCACCGAACTAGCGGGCGGTTACAATGAGCAGTTCTTC.

This clonotype has a handful of counts. J is TRBJ2-3 and V is TRBV9; D is tentatively TRBD1 or TRBD2 (5 bases each). Deletions cut 2 bases from V and 0 bases from J, with 16 bases between. Germline loops: CDR1 SGDLS, CDR2 YYNGEE. This CDR3 contains 17 residues. In DNA form, the CDR3 reads TGTGCCAGCAGCGTTGATAAGGGGCGGGCTAGCACAGATACGCAGTATTTT. This sequence encodes CASSVDKGRASTDTQYF.

This clonotype has ten or more counts. V is TRBV12-3 or TRBV12-4 and J is TRBJ1-2; 10 bases map to TRBD1. CDR3 length: 13 residues. V trimming: 5 bases; J trimming: 7 bases; junction bases outside the gene matches: 4. Here the CDR3 reads CASSATGGSGYTF. The CDR3 DNA follows: TGTGCCAGCAGTGCGACAGGGGGCAGTGGCTACACCTTC.

This clonotype was detected only a few times. V gene TRBV20-1 combines with J gene TRBJ2-2; 10 bases match TRBD1. The CDR3 contains 14 residues. V gave up 3 bases and J gave up 4 bases; unmatched junction bases: 2. The V gene's germline CDR1 is DFQATT and CDR2 SNEGSKA (reference sequence). As DNA, the CDR3 is TGCAGTGCTAGGGGGACAGGGGCCACCGGGGAGCTGTTTTTT. This encodes CSARGTGATGELFF.

This clonotype was seen a few times. V gene TRBV3-1 combines with J gene TRBJ1-2, with no clear D. Germline-derived CDR1 and CDR2 are LGHDT and YNNKEL (reference sequence). This CDR3 comprises 14 residues. The V end lost 3 bases, the J end lost 7 bases, and 15 bases lay between the germline ends. The CDR3, as DNA: TGTGCCAGCAGCCAGTCCGCGGAGGGCTCTGGCTACACCTTC. As protein: CASSQSAEGSGYTF.

This rearrangement joins TRBV7-9 to TRBJ1-1, with D possibly TRBD1 on 5 matching bases. There are 12 residues in the CDR3. The V and J ends lost 11 bases and 4 bases respectively, with 14 bases between them. Looked up from germline, CDR1 is SEHNR and CDR2 is FQNEAQ (reference sequence). The CDR3 sequence: CAGGPGGTEAFF. CDR3 DNA sequence: TGTGCCGGGGGACCGGGGGGCACTGAAGCTTTCTTT.

This CDR3 reads CASSPKRGNEKLFF. CDR3 DNA: TGTGCCAGCAGCCCAAAGCGGGGTAATGAAAAACTGTTTTTT. The chain links TRBV7-2 to TRBJ1-4; unclear D gene. The CDR3 is 14 amino acids. The ends were cut back, 5 bases at V and 4 bases at J, with 11 bases in the middle. Germline-derived CDR1 and CDR2 are SGHTA and FQGNSA.